Listed below are T cell receptor beta chains from one sample, sequenced in a study of T-cell memory formation after mild COVID-19. One entry per CDR3 protein, called by TCRdb with MiXCR from the 5' RACE reads. This table has fewer than 150,000 distinct CDR3 sequences, approximately 21% appearing once. Source material: PBMCs or a T cell subset sorted from them (not recorded which). These receptors all stem from a young man who had mild COVID-19 (a few samples of this study predate the infection). Cell type and time point are not known. Both conserved end residues are part of each CDR3. The D gene is left open where the match is weak. Only some rows state a clone size, as once, few, many or a class for expanded clones.

D gene: .
V gene: TRBV9
clone size: few
J gene: TRBJ1-1
CDR3 DNA: TGTGCCAGCAGAGCAACCACGAACACTGAAGCTTTCTTT
CDR3 protein: CASRATTNTEAFF

D gene: .
V gene: TRBV12-3/TRBV12-4
clone size: .
J gene: TRBJ1-1
CDR3 DNA: TGTGCCAGCAGTGCGACAGGCCTCGATGAAGCTTTCTTT
CDR3 protein: CASSATGLDEAFF

D gene: .
V gene: TRBV6-4
clone size: .
J gene: TRBJ2-2
CDR3 DNA: TGTGCCGGGAAATGGGCGCTTAACACCGGGGAGCTGTTTTTT
CDR3 protein: CAGKWALNTGELFF

D gene: TRBD2
V gene: TRBV4-1
clone size: few
J gene: TRBJ2-1
CDR3 DNA: TGCGCCAGCAGCCTCCGACTAGCGGGGGGCCTATACAATGAGCAGTTCTTC
CDR3 protein: CASSLRLAGGLYNEQFF

D gene: .
V gene: TRBV6-5
clone size: .
J gene: TRBJ2-3
CDR3 DNA: TGTGCCAGCAGGCTCCCGGGGAGCACAGATACGCAGTATTTT
CDR3 protein: CASRLPGSTDTQYF

D gene: .
V gene: TRBV6-2/TRBV6-3
clone size: .
J gene: TRBJ2-1
CDR3 DNA: TGTGCCAGCAGTTACACAGGCAACTACGACAATGAGCAGTTCTTC
CDR3 protein: CASSYTGNYDNEQFF

D gene: .
V gene: TRBV12-3/TRBV12-4
clone size: few
J gene: TRBJ2-3
CDR3 DNA: TGTGCCAGCAGTGCACCGGGGGACCTTAGCACAGATACGCAGTATTTT
CDR3 protein: CASSAPGDLSTDTQYF

D gene: .
V gene: TRBV6-5
clone size: .
J gene: TRBJ1-1
CDR3 DNA: TGTGCCAGCAGTTACCGGGGGCTAGGGAACACTGAAGCTTTCTTT
CDR3 protein: CASSYRGLGNTEAFF

D gene: .
V gene: TRBV7-9
clone size: few
J gene: TRBJ2-4
CDR3 DNA: TGTGCCAGCAGCTCAACAGGGTCGAGGGACGGGGACATTCAGTACTTC
CDR3 protein: CASSSTGSRDGDIQYF

D gene: .
V gene: TRBV7-9
clone size: many
J gene: TRBJ2-5
CDR3 DNA: TGTGCCAGCGAAGGGGGGGGTCAAGAGACCCAGTACTTC
CDR3 protein: CASEGGGQETQYF

D gene: .
V gene: TRBV4-3
clone size: .
J gene: TRBJ1-4
CDR3 DNA: TGCGCCAGCAGCCAAGTGAGGGGACGGGAAAAACTGTTTTTT
CDR3 protein: CASSQVRGREKLFF

D gene: TRBD1
V gene: TRBV5-6
clone size: few
J gene: TRBJ2-7
CDR3 DNA: TGTGCCACCGGAATCGCCGGGACAGCGTACGAGCAGTACTTC
CDR3 protein: CATGIAGTAYEQYF

D gene: .
V gene: TRBV10-3
clone size: .
J gene: TRBJ2-7
CDR3 DNA: TGTGCCATCAGTGGTTCGGCAACAGGTCCCTACGAGCAGTACTTC
CDR3 protein: CAISGSATGPYEQYF

D gene: TRBD1
V gene: TRBV20-1
clone size: few
J gene: TRBJ1-2
CDR3 DNA: TGCAGTGCTAGGGAGGTTCAGGGGGTATTTGGTTATGGCTACACCTTC
CDR3 protein: CSAREVQGVFGYGYTF

D gene: .
V gene: TRBV12-3/TRBV12-4
clone size: .
J gene: TRBJ2-1
CDR3 DNA: TGTGCCAGCAGTGGGGGACCCTCCCCTGATGAGCAGTTCTTC
CDR3 protein: CASSGGPSPDEQFF

D gene: .
V gene: TRBV4-1
clone size: .
J gene: TRBJ2-2
CDR3 DNA: TGCGCCAGCAGCCGGCTGGTTCCGAACACCGGGGAGCTGTTTTTT
CDR3 protein: CASSRLVPNTGELFF

D gene: .
V gene: TRBV6-7
clone size: .
J gene: TRBJ2-4
CDR3 DNA: TGTGCCAGCAGTTACTCGAGGCCGCGACCCAGCATAGCCAAAAACATTCAGTACTTC
CDR3 protein: CASSYSRPRPSIAKNIQYF

D gene: .
V gene: TRBV4-2
clone size: few
J gene: TRBJ2-3
CDR3 DNA: TGTGCCAGCAGCCAAGGGGGGACACACACAGATACGCAGTATTTT
CDR3 protein: CASSQGGTHTDTQYF

D gene: .
V gene: TRBV5-1
clone size: few
J gene: TRBJ1-1
CDR3 DNA: TGCGCCAGCAGCTTGGGGTGGAGGGGAGGTGAGACTGAAGCTTTCTTT
CDR3 protein: CASSLGWRGGETEAFF

D gene: TRBD2
V gene: TRBV6-4
clone size: .
J gene: TRBJ2-3
CDR3 DNA: TGTGCCAGCAGTGAGTCGTCCGGGACTACCACAGATACGCAGTATTTT
CDR3 protein: CASSESSGTTTDTQYF

D gene: TRBD1
V gene: TRBV19
clone size: .
J gene: TRBJ1-2
CDR3 DNA: TGTGCCAGTAGTCCGCCGACAGGGAGCAGCTATGGCTACACCTTC
CDR3 protein: CASSPPTGSSYGYTF